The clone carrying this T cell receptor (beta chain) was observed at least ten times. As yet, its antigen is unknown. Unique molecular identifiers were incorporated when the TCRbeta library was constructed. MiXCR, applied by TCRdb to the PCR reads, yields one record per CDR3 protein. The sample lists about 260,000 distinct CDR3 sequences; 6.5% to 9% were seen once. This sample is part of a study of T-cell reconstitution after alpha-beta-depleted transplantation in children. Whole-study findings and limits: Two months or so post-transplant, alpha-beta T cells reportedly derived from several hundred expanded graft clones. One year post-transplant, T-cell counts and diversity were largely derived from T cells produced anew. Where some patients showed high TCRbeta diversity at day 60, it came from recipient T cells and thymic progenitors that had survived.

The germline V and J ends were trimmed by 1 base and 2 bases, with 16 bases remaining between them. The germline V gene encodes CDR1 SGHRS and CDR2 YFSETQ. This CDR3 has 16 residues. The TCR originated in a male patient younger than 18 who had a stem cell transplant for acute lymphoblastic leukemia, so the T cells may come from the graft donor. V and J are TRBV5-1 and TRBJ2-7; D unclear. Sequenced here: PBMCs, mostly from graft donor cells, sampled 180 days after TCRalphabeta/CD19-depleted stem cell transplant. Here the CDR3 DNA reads TGCGCCAGCAGCTTGAAACCAGCCAACATCGCCTACGAGCAGTACTTC. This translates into CASSLKPANIAYEQYF.